The clone carrying this TCR beta chain was counted ten times or more. Genomic DNA templated the TCR beta VDJ and CDR3 profiling. TCRdb fed the reads into MiXCR, producing one record per CDR3 protein. The sample has about 400,000 distinct CDR3 sequences; around 68% are singletons. This specimen belongs to a study of CD8+CD57+ T cells in acquired aplastic anemia. Study-wide background: The average for DNA from sorted CD4+ and CD8+ cells was 3.2 ug. Healthy-donor CD4+ cells averaged around 10 million reads.

This CDR3 comprises 14 residues. Germline V gives CDR1 LNHDA, CDR2 SQIVND (reference sequence). J gave up 7 bases and V 0 bases, and 1 base lay outside the gene matches. Sequenced material: sorted CD4+, CD8+, or CD8+CD57+ T cells (not recorded which) from PBMCs. This chain connects TRBV19 to TRBJ2-1; 9 bases match TRBD1. The receptor was derived from a human donor in good health, serving as a control. The CDR3 reads CASSIDGTGNEQFF. In nucleotides, the CDR3 is TGTGCCAGTAGTATAGATGGGACAGGGAATGAGCAGTTCTTC.